Below are 13 T cell receptor beta chains sequenced from a single sample in a study of identical twins. TCRdb analysed the 5' RACE reads with MiXCR anew, one entry per CDR3 protein. Of approximately 1.8 million distinct CDR3 sequences in the sample, under 35% are singletons; the top ten hold 0.25% to 0.3%. Sequences were obtained from cord blood. The source is a newborn girl in good health.

The chain joins TRBV5-1 to TRBJ2-4; D might be TRBD2 (6 bases). The length of the CDR3 is 16 residues. The germline V and J ends were trimmed by 3 bases and 0 bases, with 13 bases remaining between them. Germline CDR1 and CDR2: SGHRS and YFSETQ. The CDR3 DNA reads as TGCGCCAGCAGCTCGGGGGTGCTGGTAGCCAAAAACATTCAGTACTTC. Its translation is CASSSGVLVAKNIQYF.

The CDR3 sequence: CASSPQATYEQYF. The CDR3 nucleotides are TGTGCCAGCAGCCCTCAAGCTACCTACGAGCAGTACTTC. V gene TRBV7-9 combines with J gene TRBJ2-4, with D hard to call. The last part of the DNA fits TRBJ2-7 better; the J call may be wrong. This CDR3 has 13 residues. Looked up from germline, CDR1 is SEHNR and CDR2 is FQNEAQ (reference sequence).

A note on this clonotype: This may come from a read error, since a much larger clone is one base off. V usage is TRBV29-1 and J usage is TRBJ1-4; D call uncertain. This CDR3 region has 12 residues. V gave up 7 bases and J gave up 5 bases, with 11 bases separating them. Germline-derived CDR1 and CDR2 are SQVTM and ANQGSEA. CDR3 in DNA: TGCAGCGCCTTAGACCGAAATGAAAAACTGTTTTTT. Its protein product is CSALDRNEKLFF.

The sample holds a few counts of this clonotype. The chain joins TRBV20-1 to TRBJ1-2, with 7 bases identical to TRBD1. Germline loops: CDR1 DFQATT, CDR2 SNEGSKA (reference sequence). This CDR3 contains 14 residues. V trimming: 6 bases; J trimming: 0 bases; junction bases outside the gene matches: 7. CDR3: CSANIQGTNYGYTF. The CDR3 DNA reads as TGCAGTGCCAATATACAGGGGACTAACTATGGCTACACCTTC.

The V gene is TRBV5-1, the J gene TRBJ2-1; D might be TRBD1 (5 bases). V was trimmed by 1 base and J by 2 bases, leaving 10 bases between them. This CDR3 region has 15 residues. Germline CDR1 and CDR2: SGHRS and YFSETQ. This chain's CDR3 is CASSLYRGAYNEQFF. The CDR3 DNA is TGCGCCAGCAGCTTGTATAGGGGCGCCTACAATGAGCAGTTCTTC.

This clonotype came up a few times. This chain links TRBV7-2 with TRBJ1-1, with D possibly TRBD1 on 5 matching bases. The V gene's germline CDR1 is SGHTA and CDR2 FQGNSA. V shed 2 bases and J shed 3 bases, with 13 bases lying between them. The CDR3 contains 15 residues. CDR3 residues: CASSLTRDRHTEAFF. The CDR3 coding sequence is TGTGCCAGCAGCTTAACTAGGGACCGCCACACTGAAGCTTTCTTT.

The table lists this clonotype with a count of one. A much larger clone differs from this one at a single base, so this may be a read error. The rearrangement links TRBV20-1 to TRBJ2-4; 7 bases fit TRBD2. CDR3 length: 15 residues. Trimming at V came to 3 bases and at J to 3 bases, leaving 8 bases not matched to a gene. Per the germline V gene, CDR1 is DFQATT and CDR2 is SNEGSKA (reference sequence). Here the CDR3 DNA reads TGCAGTGCTAGTCGCGGGAGCCGGGTCAAAAACATTCAGTACTTC. Its protein product is CSASRGSRVKNIQYF.

A few counts support this clonotype. The rearrangement joins TRBV12-3 or TRBV12-4 to TRBJ1-2; D ambiguous. V lost 3 bases, J lost 1 base, and 6 bases lay in between. The CDR3 sequence is 13 residues long. CDR3 protein: CASSFVVNYGYTF. The CDR3, as DNA: TGTGCCAGCAGTTTCGTAGTTAACTATGGCTACACCTTC.

There are a few counts of this clonotype. The chain uses TRBV25-1 and TRBJ2-7; 10 positions agree with TRBD2. Germline V gene lookup returns CDR1 MGHDK and CDR2 SYGVNS. The CDR3 sequence is 19 residues long. Trimming at V came to 1 base and at J to 9 bases, leaving 21 bases not matched to a gene. The CDR3 nucleotides are TGTGCCAGCAGTGAATTGGCCCTAATTCATGGGACTAGCGTATCTCGGCAGTACTTC. As protein: CASSELALIHGTSVSRQYF.

The chain has TRBV3-1 and TRBJ2-1; 7 bases map to TRBD2. The CDR3 consists of 18 residues. Germline V gene lookup returns CDR1 LGHDT and CDR2 YNNKEL (reference sequence). V gave up 3 bases and J gave up 7 bases; unmatched junction bases: 18. CDR3 bases: TGTGCCAGCAGCCATGCCCCGAGCGTGGGAGGGTCTAGGAATGAGCAGTTCTTC. Its protein is CASSHAPSVGGSRNEQFF.

J is TRBJ2-6 and V is TRBV11-2; D call uncertain. CDR1 and CDR2 (germline): SGHAT, FQNNGV. The CDR3 consists of 17 residues. V dropped 3 bases and J dropped 2 bases, with 14 bases sitting between them. CDR3 loop: CASSFVVVTPGANVLTF. CDR3 in DNA: TGTGCCAGCAGCTTCGTAGTGGTAACCCCTGGGGCCAACGTCCTGACTTTC.

This clonotype was found once. V is TRBV7-2 and J is TRBJ2-3; D possibly corresponds to TRBD1 (5 bases). V was pared by 4 bases and J by 0 bases, with 14 bases between. Germline values: CDR1 SGHTA, CDR2 FQGNSA. This CDR3 has 16 amino acids. The CDR3: CASSSPQGVSTDTQYF. The CDR3 DNA is TGTGCCAGCAGCTCTCCCCAAGGGGTTAGCACAGATACGCAGTATTTT.

The V call is TRBV25-1, the J call TRBJ2-4; D is undetermined. Germline V gene data show CDR1 as MGHDK and CDR2 as SYGVNS. The CDR3 is made up of 14 amino acids. The ends were cut back, 1 base at V and 0 bases at J, with 4 bases in the middle. The CDR3 region has the DNA TGTGCCAGCAGTGAATCTGGAGCCAAAAACATTCAGTACTTC. Its protein product is CASSESGAKNIQYF.